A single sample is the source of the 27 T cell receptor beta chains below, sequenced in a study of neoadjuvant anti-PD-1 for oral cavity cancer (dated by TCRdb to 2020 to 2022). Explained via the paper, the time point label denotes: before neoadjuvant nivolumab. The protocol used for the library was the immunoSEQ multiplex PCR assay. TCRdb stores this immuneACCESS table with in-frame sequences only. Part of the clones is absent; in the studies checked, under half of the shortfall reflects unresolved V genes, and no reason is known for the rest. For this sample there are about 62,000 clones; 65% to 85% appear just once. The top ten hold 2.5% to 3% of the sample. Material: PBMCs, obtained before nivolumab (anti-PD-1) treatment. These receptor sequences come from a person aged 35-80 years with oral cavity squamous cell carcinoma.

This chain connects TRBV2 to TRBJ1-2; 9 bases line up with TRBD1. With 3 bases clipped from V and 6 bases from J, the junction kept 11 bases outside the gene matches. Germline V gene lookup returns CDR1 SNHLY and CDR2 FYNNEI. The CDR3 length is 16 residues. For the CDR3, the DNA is TGTGCCAGCAGTGAGGACAGGGGCCGTCTCGGGAATGGCTACACCTTC. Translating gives CASSEDRGRLGNGYTF.

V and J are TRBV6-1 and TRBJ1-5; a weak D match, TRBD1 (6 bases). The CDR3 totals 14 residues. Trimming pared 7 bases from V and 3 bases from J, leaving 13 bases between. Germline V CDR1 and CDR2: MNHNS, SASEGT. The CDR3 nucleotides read TGTGCCAGCACCGAAGGGGGGATCAATCAGCCCCAGCATTTT. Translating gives CASTEGGINQPQHF.

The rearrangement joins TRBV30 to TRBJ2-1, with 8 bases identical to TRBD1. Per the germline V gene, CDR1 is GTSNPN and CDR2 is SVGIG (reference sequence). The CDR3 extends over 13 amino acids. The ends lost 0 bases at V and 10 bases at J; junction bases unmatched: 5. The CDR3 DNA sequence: TGTGCCTGGAGTGTTCAGGGGGCCGCCGAGCAGTTCTTC. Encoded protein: CAWSVQGAAEQFF.

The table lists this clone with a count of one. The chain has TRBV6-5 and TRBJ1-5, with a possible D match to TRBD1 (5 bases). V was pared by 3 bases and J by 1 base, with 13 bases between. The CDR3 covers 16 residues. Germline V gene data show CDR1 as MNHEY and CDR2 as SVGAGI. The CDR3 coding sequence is TGTGCCAGCAGTTATCGGCCAGGGACGAGCAATCAGCCCCAGCATTTT. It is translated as CASSYRPGTSNQPQHF.

As DNA, the CDR3 is TGTGCCAGCAGCAAACCGTCCAATGAGCAGTTCTTC. It encodes CASSKPSNEQFF. The rearrangement joins TRBV11-2 to TRBJ2-1, with D hard to call. The germline CDR1 and CDR2 sequences are SGHAT and FQNNGV. V gave up 5 bases and J gave up 6 bases, with 8 bases separating them. CDR3 length: 12 amino acids.

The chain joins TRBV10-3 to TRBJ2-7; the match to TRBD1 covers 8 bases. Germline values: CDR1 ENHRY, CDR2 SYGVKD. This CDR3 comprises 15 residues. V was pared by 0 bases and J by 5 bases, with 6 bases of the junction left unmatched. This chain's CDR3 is CAISESRTGPHEQYF. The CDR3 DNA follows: TGTGCCATCAGTGAGTCGAGGACAGGGCCCCACGAGCAGTACTTC.

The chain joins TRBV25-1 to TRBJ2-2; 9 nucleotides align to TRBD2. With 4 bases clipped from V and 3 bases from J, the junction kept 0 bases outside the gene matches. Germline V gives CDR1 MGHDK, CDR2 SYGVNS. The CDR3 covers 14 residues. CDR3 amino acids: CASSGTSDTGELFF. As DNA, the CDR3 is TGTGCCAGCAGTGGGACTAGCGACACCGGGGAGCTGTTTTTT.

CDR3 bases: TGTGCCAGCAGCTTGGATGCTAGCGGGGGCCAAGAGACCCAGTACTTC. Amino acids: CASSLDASGGQETQYF. The rearrangement links TRBV5-4 to TRBJ2-5, with TRBD2 matching over 10 bases. V gave up 0 bases and J gave up 1 base; unmatched junction bases: 3. The germline V gene has CDR1 SGHNT and CDR2 YYREEE (reference sequence). This CDR3 has 16 residues. Based on the CDR3 plus reference TRBV5-4 and TRBJ2-5, the full variable domain is ETGVTQSPTHLIKTRGQQVTLRCSSQSGHNTVSWYQQALGQGPQFIFQYYREEENGRGNFPPRFSGLQFPNYSSELNVNALELDDSALYLCASSLDASGGQETQYFGPGTRLLVL.

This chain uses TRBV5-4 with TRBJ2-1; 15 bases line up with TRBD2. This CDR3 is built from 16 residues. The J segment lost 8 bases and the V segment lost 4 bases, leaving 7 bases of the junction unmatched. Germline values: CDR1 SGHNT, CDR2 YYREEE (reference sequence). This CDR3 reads CASSQGLAGGVDEQFF. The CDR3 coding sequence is TGTGCCAGCAGCCAAGGACTAGCGGGGGGGGTTGATGAGCAGTTCTTC. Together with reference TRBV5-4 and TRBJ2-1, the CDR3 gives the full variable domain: ETGVTQSPTHLIKTRGQQVTLRCSSQSGHNTVSWYQQALGQGPQFIFQYYREEENGRGNFPPRFSGLQFPNYSSELNVNALELDDSALYLCASSQGLAGGVDEQFFGPGTRLTVL.

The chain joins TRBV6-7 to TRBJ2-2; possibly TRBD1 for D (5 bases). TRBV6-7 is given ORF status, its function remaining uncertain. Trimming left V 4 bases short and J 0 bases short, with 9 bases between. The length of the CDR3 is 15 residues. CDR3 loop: CASSWGDANTGELFF. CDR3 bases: TGTGCCAGCAGTTGGGGCGACGCGAACACCGGGGAGCTGTTTTTT.

CDR3 amino acids: CASSLELAGEQFF. CDR3 coding DNA: TGTGCCAGCAGCTTAGAGTTAGCTGGTGAGCAGTTCTTC. The genes are TRBV7-8 and TRBJ2-1; no reliable D call. V was trimmed by 1 base and J by 9 bases, leaving 10 bases between them. CDR3 length: 13 residues. Germline lookup yields CDR1 SGHVS and CDR2 FQNEAQ.

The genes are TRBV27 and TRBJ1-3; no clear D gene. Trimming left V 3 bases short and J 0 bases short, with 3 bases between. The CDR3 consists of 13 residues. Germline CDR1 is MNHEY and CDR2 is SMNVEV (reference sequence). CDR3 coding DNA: TGTGCCAGCAGTTTCCGCTCTGGAAACACCATATATTTT. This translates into CASSFRSGNTIYF.

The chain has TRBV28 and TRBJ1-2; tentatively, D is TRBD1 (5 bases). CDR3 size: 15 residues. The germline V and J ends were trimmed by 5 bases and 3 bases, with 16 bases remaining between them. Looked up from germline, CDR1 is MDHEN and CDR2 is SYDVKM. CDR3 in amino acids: CASSDTGGIYYGYTF. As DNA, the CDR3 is TGTGCCAGCAGTGATACAGGCGGAATATACTATGGCTACACCTTC.

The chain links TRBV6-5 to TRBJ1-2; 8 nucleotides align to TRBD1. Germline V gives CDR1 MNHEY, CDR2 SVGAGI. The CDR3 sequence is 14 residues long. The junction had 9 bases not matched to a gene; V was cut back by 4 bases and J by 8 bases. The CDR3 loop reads CASSSFGQGDGYTF. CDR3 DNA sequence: TGTGCCAGCAGTTCCTTCGGACAGGGCGACGGCTACACCTTC.

In DNA form, the CDR3 reads TGTGCCAGCAGCGCCCGACAGGGGTATGAGCAGTTCTTC. Protein product: CASSARQGYEQFF. The V gene is TRBV5-6, the J gene TRBJ2-1; 8 bases align to TRBD1. The CDR3 sequence is 13 residues long. Germline values: CDR1 SGHDT, CDR2 YYEEEE. The ends lost 4 bases at V and 8 bases at J; junction bases unmatched: 5.

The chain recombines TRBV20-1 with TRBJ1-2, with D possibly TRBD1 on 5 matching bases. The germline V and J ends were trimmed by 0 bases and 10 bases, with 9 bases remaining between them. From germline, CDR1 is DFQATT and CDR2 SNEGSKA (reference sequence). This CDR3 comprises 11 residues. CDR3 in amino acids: CSARDRRDYTF. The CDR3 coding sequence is TGCAGTGCTAGAGATCGCAGGGACTACACCTTC.

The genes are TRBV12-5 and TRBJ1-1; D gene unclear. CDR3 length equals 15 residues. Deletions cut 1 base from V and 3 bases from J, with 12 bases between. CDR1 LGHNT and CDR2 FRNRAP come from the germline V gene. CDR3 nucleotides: TGTGCTAGTGGTTTGGGGCCCCCGGAGGACACTGAAGCTTTCTTT. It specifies CASGLGPPEDTEAFF.

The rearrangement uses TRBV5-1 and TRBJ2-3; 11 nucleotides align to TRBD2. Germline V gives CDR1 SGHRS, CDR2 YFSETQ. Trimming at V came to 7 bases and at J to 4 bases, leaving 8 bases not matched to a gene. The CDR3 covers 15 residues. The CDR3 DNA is TGCGCCAGCGCCAGACTAGCGGGATCTTCAGATACGCAGTATTTT. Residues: CASARLAGSSDTQYF.

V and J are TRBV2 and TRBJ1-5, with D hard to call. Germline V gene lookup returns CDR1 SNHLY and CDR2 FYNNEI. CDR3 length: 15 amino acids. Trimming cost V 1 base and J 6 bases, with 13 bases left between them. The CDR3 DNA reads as TGTGCCAGCAGTGAAGGGAGGAAAATGGGTCAGCCCCAGCATTTT. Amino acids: CASSEGRKMGQPQHF.

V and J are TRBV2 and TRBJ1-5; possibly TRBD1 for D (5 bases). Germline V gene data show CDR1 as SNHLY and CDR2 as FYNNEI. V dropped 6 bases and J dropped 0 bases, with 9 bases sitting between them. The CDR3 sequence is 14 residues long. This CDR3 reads CASRTELSNQPQHF. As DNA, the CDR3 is TGTGCCAGCAGGACAGAACTTAGCAATCAGCCCCAGCATTTT.

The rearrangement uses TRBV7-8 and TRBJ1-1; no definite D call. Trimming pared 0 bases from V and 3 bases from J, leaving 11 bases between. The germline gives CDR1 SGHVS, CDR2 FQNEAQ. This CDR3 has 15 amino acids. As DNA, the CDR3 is TGTGCCAGCAGCTTAGCTCTAGGGAGGGACACTGAAGCTTTCTTT. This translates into CASSLALGRDTEAFF.

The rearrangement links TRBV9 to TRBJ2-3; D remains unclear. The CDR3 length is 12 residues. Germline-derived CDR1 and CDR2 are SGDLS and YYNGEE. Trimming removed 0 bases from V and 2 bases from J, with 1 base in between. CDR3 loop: CASSVATDTQYF. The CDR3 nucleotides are TGTGCCAGCAGCGTAGCCACAGATACGCAGTATTTT.

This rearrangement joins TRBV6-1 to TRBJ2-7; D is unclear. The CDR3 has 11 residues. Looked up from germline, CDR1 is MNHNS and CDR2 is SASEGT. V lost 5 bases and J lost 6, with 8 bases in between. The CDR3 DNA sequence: TGTGCCAGCAGTTACCCTTCCGAGCAGTACTTC. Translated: CASSYPSEQYF.

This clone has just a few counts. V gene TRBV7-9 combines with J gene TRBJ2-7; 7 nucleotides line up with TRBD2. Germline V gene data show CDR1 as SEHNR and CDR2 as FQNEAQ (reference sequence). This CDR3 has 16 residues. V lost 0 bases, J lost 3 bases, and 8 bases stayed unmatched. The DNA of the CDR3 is TGTGCCAGCAGCTTAGCCCACGGGGGGAACTTCTACGAGCAGTACTTC. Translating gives CASSLAHGGNFYEQYF.

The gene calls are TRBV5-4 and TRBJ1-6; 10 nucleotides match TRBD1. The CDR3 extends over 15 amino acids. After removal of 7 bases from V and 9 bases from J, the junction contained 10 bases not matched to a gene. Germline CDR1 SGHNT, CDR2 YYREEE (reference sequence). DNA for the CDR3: TGTGCCAGCCAAATGAACCGGGACAGGGGTTCACCCCTCCACTTT. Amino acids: CASQMNRDRGSPLHF.

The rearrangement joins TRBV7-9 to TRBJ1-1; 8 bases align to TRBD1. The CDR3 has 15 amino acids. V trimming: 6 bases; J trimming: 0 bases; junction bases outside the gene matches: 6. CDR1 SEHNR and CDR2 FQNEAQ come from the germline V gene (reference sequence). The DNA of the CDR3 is TGTGCCAGCAGTCCCCGGACAGGGCTGAACACTGAAGCTTTCTTT. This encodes CASSPRTGLNTEAFF.

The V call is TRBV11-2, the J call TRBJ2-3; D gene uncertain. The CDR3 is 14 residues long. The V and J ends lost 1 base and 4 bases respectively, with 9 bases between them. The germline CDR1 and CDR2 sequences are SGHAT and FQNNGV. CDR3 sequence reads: CASSLARSADTQYF. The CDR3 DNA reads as TGTGCCAGCAGCTTAGCGCGGTCGGCAGATACGCAGTATTTT.